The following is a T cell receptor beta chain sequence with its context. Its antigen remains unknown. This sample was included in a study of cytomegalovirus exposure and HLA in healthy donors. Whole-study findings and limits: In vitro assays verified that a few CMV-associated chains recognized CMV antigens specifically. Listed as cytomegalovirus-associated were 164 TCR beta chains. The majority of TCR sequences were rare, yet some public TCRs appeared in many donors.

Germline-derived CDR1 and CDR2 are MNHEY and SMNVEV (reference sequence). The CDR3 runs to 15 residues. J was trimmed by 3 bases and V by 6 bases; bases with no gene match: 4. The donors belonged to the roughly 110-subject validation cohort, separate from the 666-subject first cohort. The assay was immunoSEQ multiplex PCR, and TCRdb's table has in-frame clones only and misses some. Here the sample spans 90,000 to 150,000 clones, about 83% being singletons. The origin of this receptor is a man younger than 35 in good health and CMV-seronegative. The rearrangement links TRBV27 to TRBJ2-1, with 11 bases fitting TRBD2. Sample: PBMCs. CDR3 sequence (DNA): TGTGCCAGCAGCGATGGGACTAGCGGCTACAATGAGCAGTTCTTC. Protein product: CASSDGTSGYNEQFF.